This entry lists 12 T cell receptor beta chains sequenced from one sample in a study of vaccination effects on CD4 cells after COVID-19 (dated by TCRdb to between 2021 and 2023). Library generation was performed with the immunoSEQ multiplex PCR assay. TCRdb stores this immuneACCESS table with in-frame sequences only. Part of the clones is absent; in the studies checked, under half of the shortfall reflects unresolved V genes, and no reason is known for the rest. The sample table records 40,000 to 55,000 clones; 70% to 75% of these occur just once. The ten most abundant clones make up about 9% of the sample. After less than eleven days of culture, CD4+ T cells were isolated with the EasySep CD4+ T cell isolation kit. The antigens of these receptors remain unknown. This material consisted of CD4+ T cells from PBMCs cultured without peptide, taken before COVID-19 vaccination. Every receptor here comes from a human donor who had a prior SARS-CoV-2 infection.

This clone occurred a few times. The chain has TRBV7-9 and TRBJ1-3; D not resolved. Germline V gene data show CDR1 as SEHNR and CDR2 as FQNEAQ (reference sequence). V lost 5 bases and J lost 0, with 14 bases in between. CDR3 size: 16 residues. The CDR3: CASSPRRGSSGNTIYF. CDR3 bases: TGTGCCAGCAGCCCAAGACGGGGTAGCTCTGGAAACACCATATATTTT.

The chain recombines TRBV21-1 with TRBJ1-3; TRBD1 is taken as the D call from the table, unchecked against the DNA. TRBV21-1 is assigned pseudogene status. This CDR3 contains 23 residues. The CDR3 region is CASSKRNRGRPKNPPPTGNTIYF. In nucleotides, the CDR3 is TGTGCCAGCAGCAAACGAAACAGGGGGCGCCCCAAAAACCCCCCTCCGACTGGAAACACCATATATTTT.

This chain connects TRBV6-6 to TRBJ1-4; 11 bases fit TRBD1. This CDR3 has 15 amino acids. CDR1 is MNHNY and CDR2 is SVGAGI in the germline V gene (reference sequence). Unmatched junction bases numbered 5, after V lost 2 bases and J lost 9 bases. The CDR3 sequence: CASSYEGTGGKKLFF. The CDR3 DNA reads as TGTGCCAGCAGTTACGAGGGGACAGGGGGGAAAAAACTGTTTTTT.

The CDR3 loop is CASSTNRAPNTGELFF. The CDR3 nucleotides read TGTGCCAGCAGTACCAACAGGGCCCCGAACACCGGGGAGCTGTTTTTT. The chain uses TRBV2 and TRBJ2-2; D perhaps matches TRBD1 (6 bases). The ends were cut back, 5 bases at V and 0 bases at J, with 13 bases in the middle. The CDR3 spans 16 residues. CDR1 is SNHLY, CDR2 FYNNEI, per germline.

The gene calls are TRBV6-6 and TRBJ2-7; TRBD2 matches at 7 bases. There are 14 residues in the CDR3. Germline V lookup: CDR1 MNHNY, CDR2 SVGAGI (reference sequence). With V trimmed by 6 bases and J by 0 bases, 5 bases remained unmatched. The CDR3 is CASRASGTSYEQYF. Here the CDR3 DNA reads TGTGCCAGCAGGGCTAGCGGAACCTCCTACGAGCAGTACTTC.

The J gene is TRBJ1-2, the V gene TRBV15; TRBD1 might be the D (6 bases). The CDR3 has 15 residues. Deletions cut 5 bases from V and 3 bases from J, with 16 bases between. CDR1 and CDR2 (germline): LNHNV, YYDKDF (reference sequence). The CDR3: CATSPRQEGYYGYTF. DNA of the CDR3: TGTGCCACCAGCCCCCGACAGGAGGGTTACTATGGCTACACCTTC.

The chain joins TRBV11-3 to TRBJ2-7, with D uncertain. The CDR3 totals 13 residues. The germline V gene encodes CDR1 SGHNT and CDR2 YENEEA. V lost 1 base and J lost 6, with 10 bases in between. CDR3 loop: CASSLGPVFEQYF. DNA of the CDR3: TGTGCCAGCAGCTTAGGCCCAGTCTTCGAGCAGTACTTC.

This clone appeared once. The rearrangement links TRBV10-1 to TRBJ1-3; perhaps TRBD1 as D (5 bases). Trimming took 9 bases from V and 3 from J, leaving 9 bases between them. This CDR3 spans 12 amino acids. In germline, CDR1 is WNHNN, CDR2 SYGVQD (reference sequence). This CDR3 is CASFGGGNTIYF. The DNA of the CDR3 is TGCGCCAGTTTTGGGGGTGGAAACACCATATATTTT.

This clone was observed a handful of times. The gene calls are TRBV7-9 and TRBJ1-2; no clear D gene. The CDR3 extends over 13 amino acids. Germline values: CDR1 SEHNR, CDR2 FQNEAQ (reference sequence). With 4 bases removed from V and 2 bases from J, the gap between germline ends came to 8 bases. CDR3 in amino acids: CASSSSMNYGYTF. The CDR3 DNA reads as TGTGCCAGCAGCTCCTCCATGAACTATGGCTACACCTTC.

The CDR3, as DNA: TGTGCCAGCAGCAAAGCCACATGGGCCGGGGAGCTGTTTTTT. Encoded protein: CASSKATWAGELFF. V and J are TRBV21-1 and TRBJ2-2. TRBV21-1 is a pseudogene locus. There are 14 residues in the CDR3.

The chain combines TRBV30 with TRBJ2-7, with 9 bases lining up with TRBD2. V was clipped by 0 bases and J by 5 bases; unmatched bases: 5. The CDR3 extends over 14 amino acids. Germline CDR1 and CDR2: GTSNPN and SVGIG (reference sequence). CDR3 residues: CAWSVVAGGDEQYF. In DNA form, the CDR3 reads TGTGCCTGGAGTGTCGTGGCGGGGGGGGACGAGCAGTACTTC.

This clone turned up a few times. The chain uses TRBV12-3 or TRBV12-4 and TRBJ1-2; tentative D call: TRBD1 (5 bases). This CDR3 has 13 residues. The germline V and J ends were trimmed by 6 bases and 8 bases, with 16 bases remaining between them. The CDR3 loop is CASSEGIAVGYTF. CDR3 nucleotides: TGTGCCAGCAGCGAGGGGATCGCGGTCGGCTACACCTTC.